A selection of T cell receptor beta chains follows, all from one sample in a study of blood T cells in healthy people across ages. TCRdb reprocessed the 5' RACE reads with MiXCR, giving one entry per CDR3 protein. This table holds 950,000 to 1,200,000 distinct CDR3 sequences, around two fifths found once. The sequencing sample was made of blood. These receptors all stem from a young man in good health. Each CDR3 is given with its conserved first and last residue. D genes are given only for firm matches. Clone sizes are given selectively: once, few, many, or a class where the clone is expanded.

. | TRBJ2-1 | once | TRBV7-9 | TGTGCCAGCAGCTGCGTGGTTGGGGCTGGAAATGAGCAGTTCTTC | CASSCVVGAGNEQFF
. | TRBJ1-5 | . | TRBV27 | TGTGCCAGCGGGTTGGCGGGCAATCAGCCCCAGCATTTT | CASGLAGNQPQHF
. | TRBJ1-1 | . | TRBV25-1 | TGTGCCAGCAGTGAACTTCCGGGTGCGGAAGCTTTCTTT | CASSELPGAEAFF
TRBD1 | TRBJ1-1 | . | TRBV27 | TGTGCCAGCAGTCGGGACAGTAGAATGACGAACACTGAAGCTTTCTTT | CASSRDSRMTNTEAFF
. | TRBJ1-2 | . | TRBV24-1 | TGTGCCACCAGTGATGTCGACAGAAGATATGGCTACACCTTC | CATSDVDRRYGYTF
. | TRBJ2-5 | few | TRBV5-6 | TGTGCCAGCAGCTTGGACAGATACAATGAGCAGTACTTC | CASSLDRYNEQYF
. | TRBJ2-3 | . | TRBV6-5 | TGTGCCAGCAGTTCTACGGCCTCAGATACGCAGTATTTT | CASSSTASDTQYF
. | TRBJ2-7 | few | TRBV4-2 | TGTGCCAGCAGCCAAAGCCTGGGACTGTACAATGAGCAGTACTTC | CASSQSLGLYNEQYF
TRBD2 | TRBJ2-1 | . | TRBV7-2 | TGTGCCAGCAGCTCACTAGCGGGGGGGCCCGGTGAGCAGTTCTTC | CASSSLAGGPGEQFF
TRBD2 | TRBJ2-7 | . | TRBV2 | TGTGCCAGCAGTCCCGGGACTAGCGAGTCCCACGAGCAGTACTTC | CASSPGTSESHEQYF
. | TRBJ1-1 | once | TRBV6-6 | TGTGCCAGCAGCCCGACGCGTATTTTAAACACTGAAGCTTTCTTT | CASSPTRILNTEAFF
TRBD1 | TRBJ1-2 | few | TRBV6-6 | TGTGCCAGCAGGCGGGACAGGGAAGACTATGGCTACACCTTC | CASRRDREDYGYTF
. | TRBJ2-7 | few | TRBV9 | TGTGCCAGCAGCGTAGGGGGGCTGAGCTCCTACGAGCAGTACTTC | CASSVGGLSSYEQYF
. | TRBJ2-3 | few | TRBV28 | TGTGCCAGCAGTTTAGGGAATGGGGCAGATACGCAGTATTTT | CASSLGNGADTQYF
. | TRBJ2-1 | . | TRBV12-3/TRBV12-4 | TGTGCCAGCAGTTTTGGGCCCGTAAACAATGAGCAGTTCTTC | CASSFGPVNNEQFF
TRBD1 | TRBJ2-2 | . | TRBV29-1 | TGCAGCGTTGCCCCGGACAGGGCTTACACCGGGGAGCTGTTTTTT | CSVAPDRAYTGELFF
. | TRBJ1-5 | many | TRBV6-2/TRBV6-3 | TGTGCCAGTCAACAATCTAGCAATCAGCCCCAGCATTTT | CASQQSSNQPQHF
. | TRBJ2-2 | few | TRBV29-1 | TGCAGCGTTGAAGGCAAAGGACGGGCAGACACCGGGGAGCTGTTTTTT | CSVEGKGRADTGELFF
TRBD2 | TRBJ2-1 | . | TRBV4-3 | TGCGCCAGCAGCCAAGACTTCGGGGAGGGGAATGAGCAGTTCTTC | CASSQDFGEGNEQFF
. | TRBJ2-7 | . | TRBV5-1 | TGCGCCAGCAGCCAGGGGGGCAATGACAATGAGCAGTACTTC | CASSQGGNDNEQYF
. | TRBJ1-2 | . | TRBV6-6 | TGTGCCAGCAGTTACACGGAACACCTTAACTATGGCTACACCTTC | CASSYTEHLNYGYTF
. | TRBJ1-2 | . | TRBV12-3/TRBV12-4 | TGTGCCAGCAGTTTACGAGGAGTAGGTGGCTACACCTTC | CASSLRGVGGYTF
. | TRBJ2-1 | . | TRBV12-3/TRBV12-4 | TGTGCCAGCAGTTTAAGGGGATCCTACAATGAGCTGTTCTTC | CASSLRGSYNELFF
TRBD2 | TRBJ2-5 | . | TRBV28 | TGTGCCAGCAGTTTTCAGGAGCGGGGGAGTAGAGAGACCCAGTACTTC | CASSFQERGSRETQYF
. | TRBJ2-7 | . | TRBV4-1 | TGCGCCAGCAGCCAAGATGCACGGGAACGCTACGAGCAGTACTTC | CASSQDARERYEQYF
TRBD1 | TRBJ2-5 | . | TRBV5-1 | TGCGCCAGCAGCTTACAGGGGTGGTACCAAGAGACCCAGTACTTC | CASSLQGWYQETQYF
. | TRBJ1-2 | . | TRBV24-1 | TGTGCCACCAGTGATTCGACAGCGAACTATGTCTACACCTTC | CATSDSTANYVYTF
. | TRBJ1-5 | . | TRBV4-1 | TGCGCCAGCAGCCAAGGCCCGGGGGTGGATCAGCCCCAGCATTTT | CASSQGPGVDQPQHF
TRBD2 | TRBJ2-2 | . | TRBV12-3/TRBV12-4 | TGTACCAGCAGTTTAGCGGGTGGGGAGCTGTTTTTT | CTSSLAGGELFF
. | TRBJ2-5 | many | TRBV4-2 | TGTGCCAGCAGCCAAGATCCGGACTACCAAGAGACCCAGTACTTC | CASSQDPDYQETQYF
. | TRBJ2-1 | . | TRBV20-1 | TGCAGTGCTAGAGAGTCTGTCAGCTCCTACAATGAGCAGTTCTTC | CSARESVSSYNEQFF
TRBD2 | TRBJ2-5 | . | TRBV3-1 | TGTGCCAGCAGCCAACGGGCTAGCGGGTCCACTTCAGGGACCCAGTACTTC | CASSQRASGSTSGTQYF
. | TRBJ1-1 | many | TRBV20-1 | TGCAGTGCTAGGGCGTCCATGAACACTGAAGCTTTCTTT | CSARASMNTEAFF
. | TRBJ2-1 | many | TRBV12-3/TRBV12-4 | TGTGCCAGCAGTTTCTCGGCGGTCTACAATGAGCAGTTCTTC | CASSFSAVYNEQFF
. | TRBJ1-1 | . | TRBV20-1 | TGCAGTGCTAGGTGGCAGATGAACACTGAAGCTTTCTTT | CSARWQMNTEAFF
TRBD1 | TRBJ1-2 | . | TRBV20-1 | TGCAGTGCTCCGGAGACAGGGGGGGGTGGCTACACCTTC | CSAPETGGGGYTF
TRBD1 | TRBJ2-7 | few | TRBV20-1 | TGCAGTGCTAGCGACAGGGTACTGTGGGAGCAGTACTTC | CSASDRVLWEQYF